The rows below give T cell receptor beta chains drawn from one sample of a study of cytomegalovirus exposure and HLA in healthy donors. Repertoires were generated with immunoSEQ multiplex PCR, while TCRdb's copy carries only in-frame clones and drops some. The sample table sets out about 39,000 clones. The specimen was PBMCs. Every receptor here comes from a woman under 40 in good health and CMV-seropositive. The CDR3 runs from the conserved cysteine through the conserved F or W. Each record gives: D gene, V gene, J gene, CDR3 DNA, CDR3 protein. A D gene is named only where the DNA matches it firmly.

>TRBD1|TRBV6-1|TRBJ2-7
TGTGCCGGCGCCGGGACAGGTCAATACGAGCAGTACTTC
CAGAGTGQYEQYF
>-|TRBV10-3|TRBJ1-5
TGTGCCAAAGACTACCCCCAGCATTTT
CAKDYPQHF
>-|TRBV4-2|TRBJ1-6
TGTGCCAGCAGCCAAGATAAGGCGACAGGTCTATCACCCCTCCACTTT
CASSQDKATGLSPLHF
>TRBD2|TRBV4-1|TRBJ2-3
TGCGCCAGCAGCCAAGATGGGAGCGGGGGAGTACTAGATACGCAGTATTTT
CASSQDGSGGVLDTQYF
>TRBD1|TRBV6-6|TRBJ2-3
TGTGCCAGCAGTTGGGACAGCGTGGGTGTTACGCAGTATTTT
CASSWDSVGVTQYF
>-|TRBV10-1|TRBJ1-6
TGCGCCAGCAGTCCCGGGACACCAAATTCACCCCTCCACTTT
CASSPGTPNSPLHF
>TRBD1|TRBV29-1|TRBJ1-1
TGCAGCGCAGGACAGGGGACGAACACTGAAGCTTTCTTT
CSAGQGTNTEAFF
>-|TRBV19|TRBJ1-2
TGTGCCAGTAGTTTCCAGGCCGTTGGCTATGGCTACACCTTC
CASSFQAVGYGYTF
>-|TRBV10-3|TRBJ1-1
TGTGCCATCAGTGGGGGCGGGGAATACACTGAAGCTTTCTTT
CAISGGGEYTEAFF
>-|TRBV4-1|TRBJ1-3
TGCGCCAGCAGCCAAGATCAGGGTCTCTCTGGAAACACCATATATTTT
CASSQDQGLSGNTIYF
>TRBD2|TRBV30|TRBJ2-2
TGTGCCTGGAGGAGGGAGGGAAACGGGGAGCTGTTTTTT
CAWRREGNGELFF
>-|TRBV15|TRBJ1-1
TGTGCCACCACCGAGGGCTCTCGAGGTGACACTGAAGCTTTCTTT
CATTEGSRGDTEAFF
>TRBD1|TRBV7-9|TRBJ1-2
TGTGCCAGCAGCTTATCAGGGGGGCAAGGTGGCTACACCTTC
CASSLSGGQGGYTF
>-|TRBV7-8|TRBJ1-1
TGTGCCAGCAGCTTATTATATCTGGTGATAGGACAGAAAAACACTGAAGCTTTCTTT
CASSLLYLVIGQKNTEAFF
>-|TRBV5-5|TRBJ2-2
TGTGCCAGCAGCTTGGGCAGGGTGAACACCGGGGAGCTGTTTTTT
CASSLGRVNTGELFF
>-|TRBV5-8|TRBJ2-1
TGTGCCAGCAGCTCCACATATAACAGGGTCGACAATGAGCAGTTCTTC
CASSSTYNRVDNEQFF
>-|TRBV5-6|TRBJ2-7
TGTGCCAGCAGCTTCATAGGACAGCCTCAATCCTACGAGCAGTACTTC
CASSFIGQPQSYEQYF
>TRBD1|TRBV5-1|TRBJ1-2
TGCGCCAGCAGCTATGGACAGGGGGCGGACTATGGCTACACCTTC
CASSYGQGADYGYTF
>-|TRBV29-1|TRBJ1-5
TGCAGCGTTGGGAGGGGAGGCAATCAGCCCCAGCATTTT
CSVGRGGNQPQHF
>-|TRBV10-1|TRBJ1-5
TGCGCCAGCAGTGATGGCTCCGCAGGTCAGCCCCAGCATTTT
CASSDGSAGQPQHF
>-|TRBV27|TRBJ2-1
TGTGCCAGCAGTAGGGGGGGGGCGGGAAATGAGCAGTTCTTC
CASSRGGAGNEQFF
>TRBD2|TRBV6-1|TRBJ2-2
TGTGCCAGCAGTGAGCGGGAGATGAACACCGGGGAGCTGTTTTTT
CASSEREMNTGELFF
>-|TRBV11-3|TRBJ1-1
TGTGCCAGCAGCTTATTCGGGGTCCCGGACACTGAAGCTTTCTTT
CASSLFGVPDTEAFF
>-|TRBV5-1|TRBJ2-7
TGCGCCAGCCAAAATGGGGGGTCGAGGAACGAGCAGTACTTC
CASQNGGSRNEQYF
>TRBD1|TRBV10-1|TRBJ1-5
TGCGCCAGCTCCCCCGGACAGGGAAATCAGCCCCAGCATTTT
CASSPGQGNQPQHF
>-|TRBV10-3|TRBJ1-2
TGTGCCATCAGGGGGCGTTATGGCTACACCTTC
CAIRGRYGYTF